The TCR beta chain described here comes from a study of shared clonotypes between healthy human individuals. The germline gives CDR1 SGHDT, CDR2 YYEEEE. The J segment lost 4 bases and the V segment lost 0 bases, leaving 0 bases of the junction unmatched. This CDR3 is built from 14 residues. The assay was run at deep level. An even split of each subset's genomic DNA across several immunoSEQ plates was performed. Ten immunoSEQ deep assay plates were used by the authors to sequence unsorted PBMC DNA. Repertoires were generated with immunoSEQ multiplex PCR, while TCRdb's copy carries only in-frame clones and drops some. The top ten clones hold about an eighth of a sample with nearly 500,000 clones, 76% of them seen once.

The sequenced sample consisted of PBMCs. The receptor's source is a woman in her thirties or forties in good health. Some clones in this sample may be carry-over from other donors' samples. The genes are TRBV5-6 and TRBJ2-7, with 11 bases that match TRBD2. This CDR3 reads CASSLASGRYEQYF. CDR3 DNA: TGTGCCAGCAGCTTGGCTAGCGGGAGGTACGAGCAGTACTTC. Variable domain in full (rest from reference TRBV5-6 and TRBJ2-7): DAGVTQSPTHLIKTRGQQVTLRCSPKSGHDTVSWYQQALGQGPQFIFQYYEEEERQRGNFPDRFSGHQFPNYSSELNVNALLLGDSALYLCASSLASGRYEQYFGPGTRLTVT.